This T cell receptor beta chain was observed in a study of radiotherapy plus CTLA-4 blockade in lung cancer (dated by TCRdb to the late 2010s). For the study in its entirety: Among enrolled patients, 15% to 20% had an objective response and about 30% reached disease control.

A remark on this clone: Its antigen specificity is not known. The sample holds no much larger clone one base away, and base qualities are not on file.

V is clipped by 0 bases and J by 5 bases, and the sequence between their germline boundaries is 14 bases long. From its cysteine to its phenylalanine, the CDR3 spans 16 amino acids. The entry retains the CDR3 DNA only, 48 bases that are in frame from base 1. The germline V gene yields MNHEY for CDR1 and SVGAGI for CDR2. Focal radiation therapy combined with CTLA-4 blockade (ipilimumab) was tested in patients with chemo-refractory metastatic non-small-cell lung cancer. The library was built by means of the immunoSEQ multiplex PCR assay. This immuneACCESS table, as held by TCRdb, lists in-frame sequences with V and J called but not all clones. Of the missing ones, under half trace to an unresolved V gene in checked studies; the others have no known cause. For this sample there are 53,000 or so clones; 76% appear just once. 11% of the sample goes to the ten largest clones. Paper-wide results and their limitations: After treatment with radiotherapy and ipilimumab, TCR clones that originated in tumors expanded in peripheral blood. Increased serum interferon-beta after radiation, together with early dynamic changes in blood T cell clones, were reported to be the strongest predictors of response.

This clonotype was sampled from a human donor with non-small cell lung cancer who had stable disease on radiotherapy plus ipilimumab. The chain employs TRBV6-5 and TRBJ2-1; D gene: possibly TRBD1, on 6 matching bases. This specimen was peripheral blood, taken from a patient treated with radiotherapy plus ipilimumab. The CDR3 has the sequence CASSYSEGDFDNEQFF. The nucleotides are TGTGCCAGCAGTTACTCCGAGGGGGATTTCGACAATGAGCAGTTCTTC.